This T cell receptor beta chain comes out of a study of early T cells in non-severe SARS-CoV-2 infection. Study in general: Sequenced material consisted of bulk RNA (from unsorted whole blood), and chains were unpaired.

There are many counts of this clonotype. The CDR3 is 17 residues long. Germline V gene lookup returns CDR1 WNHNN and CDR2 SYGVQD (reference sequence). V lost 0 bases to trimming and J lost 0 bases, with 12 bases between them. The protocol attached unique molecular identifiers to individual cDNA molecules. TCRdb reanalysed the 5' RACE reads using MiXCR and keeps one entry per CDR3 protein. The repertoire holds 27,000 or so distinct CDR3 sequences, with over 2.5% as singletons. The chain is built from TRBV10-1 and TRBJ2-1; D not certain. Sample: whole blood. This receptor was obtained from an adult who was a healthcare worker with PCR-confirmed SARS-CoV-2 infection or an uninfected control (not recorded which). The CDR3 DNA sequence: TGCGCCAGCAGTGAGTCACTCGTGCGCAGCTCCTACAATGAGCAGTTCTTC. It codes for CASSESLVRSSYNEQFF.